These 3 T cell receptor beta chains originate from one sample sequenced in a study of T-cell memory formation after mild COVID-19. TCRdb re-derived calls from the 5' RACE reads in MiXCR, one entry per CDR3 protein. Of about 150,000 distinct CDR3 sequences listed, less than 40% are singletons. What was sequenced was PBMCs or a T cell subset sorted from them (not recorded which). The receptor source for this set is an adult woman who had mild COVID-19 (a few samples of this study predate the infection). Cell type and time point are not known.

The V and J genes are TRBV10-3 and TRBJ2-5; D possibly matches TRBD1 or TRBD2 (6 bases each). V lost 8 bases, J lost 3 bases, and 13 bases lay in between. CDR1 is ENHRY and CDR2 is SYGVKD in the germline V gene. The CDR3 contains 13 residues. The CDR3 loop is CAISQEGEETQYF. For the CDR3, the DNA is TGTGCCATCTCTCAGGAGGGGGAAGAGACCCAGTACTTC.

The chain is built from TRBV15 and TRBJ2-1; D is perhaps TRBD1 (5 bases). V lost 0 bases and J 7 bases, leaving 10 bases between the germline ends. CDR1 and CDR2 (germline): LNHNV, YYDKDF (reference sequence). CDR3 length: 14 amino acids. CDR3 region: CATSRDRAANEQFF. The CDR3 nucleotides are TGTGCCACCAGCAGAGACAGGGCAGCTAATGAGCAGTTCTTC.

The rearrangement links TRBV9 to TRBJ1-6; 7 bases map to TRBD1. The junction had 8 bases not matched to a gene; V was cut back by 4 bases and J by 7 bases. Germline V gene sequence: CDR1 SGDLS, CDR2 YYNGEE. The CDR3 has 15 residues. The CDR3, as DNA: TGTGCCAGCAGCCCCAGGGGGGTCGGGAATTCACCCCTCCACTTT. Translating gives CASSPRGVGNSPLHF.